Following are 29 T cell receptor beta chains from one sample sequenced in a study of cytomegalovirus exposure and HLA in healthy donors. The primer mix had 60 Vbeta and 13 Jbeta primers. The repertoire was sequenced with immunoSEQ multiplex PCR; TCRdb's copy has only in-frame clones and lacks some. The sample holds about 130,000 clones; about three quarters are singletons and the top ten take around 1.9%. The sequencing input was PBMCs. These receptors all stem from a woman aged 40 to 49 in good health and CMV-seronegative.

The V and J genes are TRBV19 and TRBJ1-1; no clear D. Looked up from germline, CDR1 is LNHDA and CDR2 is SQIVND (reference sequence). The CDR3 sequence is 14 residues long. V was pared by 6 bases and J by 1 base, with 12 bases between. The DNA for the CDR3 is TGTGCCAGTAGCAAAACCGGAGGGAACACTGAAGCTTTCTTT. Translating it yields CASSKTGGNTEAFF.

As DNA, the CDR3 is TGTGCCAGTAGTTCGACAGGTCCCTACAATGAGCAGTTCTTC. It yields the protein CASSSTGPYNEQFF. This chain connects TRBV19 to TRBJ2-1; weak D call: TRBD1 (6 bases). This CDR3 has 14 residues. Germline CDR1 reads LNHDA; CDR2 reads SQIVND (reference sequence). The V end lost 5 bases, the J end lost 2 bases, and 10 bases lay between the germline ends.

The chain links TRBV4-1 to TRBJ2-7; 9 bases fit TRBD1. The length of the CDR3 is 15 residues. Trimming took 4 bases from V and 4 from J; bases not matched to a gene: 8. Germline assignment: CDR1 MGHRA and CDR2 YSYEKL. The CDR3 DNA reads TGCGCCAGCAGCCCCGACCCGGGACAGGGTTACGAGCAGTACTTC. The encoded protein is CASSPDPGQGYEQYF.

V usage is TRBV27 and J usage is TRBJ2-7, with 9 nucleotides matching TRBD1. Germline V gives CDR1 MNHEY, CDR2 SMNVEV (reference sequence). The CDR3 loop spans 14 amino acids. Trimming took 5 bases from V and 4 from J; bases not matched to a gene: 6. CDR3 in DNA: TGTGCCAGCAGTACGGGACAGGGTCCGTACGAGCAGTACTTC. Residues: CASSTGQGPYEQYF.

The CDR3 here is CASSQDTGWLYGYTF. CDR3 bases: TGTGCCAGCAGCCAAGATACAGGGTGGCTCTATGGCTACACCTTC. The chain is built from TRBV4-2 and TRBJ1-2; tentative D call: TRBD1 (6 bases). V lost 0 bases and J 4 bases, leaving 12 bases between the germline ends. The CDR3 spans 15 residues. The germline V gene has CDR1 LGHNA and CDR2 YNFKEQ.

This rearrangement joins TRBV7-3 to TRBJ1-1; 7 nucleotides align to TRBD1. V shed 5 bases and J 5 bases; nucleotides not matched to a gene: 5. There are 13 residues in the CDR3. Germline loops: CDR1 SGHTA, CDR2 FQGTGA. CDR3 residues: CASSGQVGTEAFF. CDR3 DNA: TGTGCCAGCAGCGGACAGGTTGGGACTGAAGCTTTCTTT.

This sequence joins TRBV28 and TRBJ1-5; 8 bases are shared with TRBD1. Trimming took 6 bases from V and 8 from J; bases not matched to a gene: 9. The CDR3 is 14 residues long. Germline CDR1 reads MDHEN; CDR2 reads SYDVKM. The DNA of the CDR3 is TGTGCCAGCAGCCCTTACGACAGGGGAGAGCCCCAGCATTTT. Its protein product is CASSPYDRGEPQHF.

J is TRBJ1-1 and V is TRBV30, with D possibly matching TRBD1 (6 bases). Germline-derived CDR1 and CDR2 are GTSNPN and SVGIG (reference sequence). There are 14 residues in the CDR3. CDR3: CALPRGGQGTEAFF. The CDR3 DNA sequence: TGTGCGCTACCCCGGGGGGGCCAGGGCACTGAAGCTTTCTTT.

The V call is TRBV5-8, the J call TRBJ1-1, with 7 bases matching TRBD1. Germline V lookup: CDR1 SGHTS, CDR2 YDEGEE. Trimming cost V 1 base and J 1 base; bases outside gene matches: 4. This CDR3 is built from 15 residues. This CDR3 reads CASSLWQGGNTEAFF. In nucleotides, the CDR3 is TGTGCCAGCAGCTTGTGGCAGGGGGGGAACACTGAAGCTTTCTTT.

Only a few counts were recorded for this clone. The V and J genes are TRBV11-1 and TRBJ2-3; D ambiguous. V was cut by 3 bases and J by 5 bases, with 12 bases left in between. Looked up from germline, CDR1 is SGHAT and CDR2 is FQDESV (reference sequence). This CDR3 region has 14 residues. The CDR3 sequence is CASSLGLIGDTQYF. The CDR3 nucleotides read TGTGCCAGCAGCTTGGGCCTAATAGGAGATACGCAGTATTTT.

Comments on this clone: At one end the junction does not follow the germline gene, possibly because of a read error. J is TRBJ2-6 and V is TRBV4-1; 7 positions match TRBD1. This CDR3 has 16 amino acids. CDR1 is MGHRA and CDR2 is YSYEKL in the germline V gene. The CDR3 bases are TGCGCCAGCAGCCAAGAGACAGGGACCGGGGCCAACGGCCTGACTTTC. It is translated as CASSQETGTGANGLTF.

The chain recombines TRBV19 with TRBJ2-7, with 9 bases identical to TRBD1. CDR3 length: 15 residues. The junction had 7 bases not matched to a gene; V was cut back by 5 bases and J by 2 bases. The germline CDR1 and CDR2 sequences are LNHDA and SQIVND (reference sequence). Here the CDR3 reads CASSGGQGSPYEQYF. CDR3 nucleotide sequence: TGTGCCAGTAGTGGGGGACAGGGATCTCCCTACGAGCAGTACTTC.

A few counts support this clone. The J gene is TRBJ2-1, the V gene TRBV7-9, with a weak D call TRBD2 (7 bases). This CDR3 comprises 15 residues. V gave up 2 bases and J gave up 8 bases, with 16 bases separating them. Germline loops: CDR1 SEHNR, CDR2 FQNEAQ (reference sequence). The CDR3 DNA follows: TGTGCCAGCAGCTTAACGGGGGGCCGAGTCGATGAGCAGTTCTTC. This sequence encodes CASSLTGGRVDEQFF.

V and J are TRBV7-2 and TRBJ1-5; TRBD1 might be the D (5 bases). Germline CDR1 reads SGHTA; CDR2 reads FQGNSA. The CDR3 spans 15 residues. V lost 0 bases, J lost 3 bases, and 9 bases lay in between. CDR3 coding DNA: TGTGCCAGCAGCTTAGCGGGGCAGTTCAATCAGCCCCAGCATTTT. Its protein is CASSLAGQFNQPQHF.

V is TRBV9 and J is TRBJ2-7; D perhaps matches TRBD2 (6 bases). V lost 4 bases and J 7 bases, leaving 18 bases between the germline ends. The CDR3 covers 14 residues. Per the germline V gene, CDR1 is SGDLS and CDR2 is YYNGEE. CDR3 nucleotides: TGTGCCAGCAGCCCTGGCGGGCAGGGAGGAGAGCAGTACTTC. Translation: CASSPGGQGGEQYF.

The CDR3 reads CASSVAAGEADTQYF. The CDR3 region has the DNA TGTGCCAGCAGCGTAGCGGCGGGAGAGGCAGATACGCAGTATTTT. V is TRBV9 and J is TRBJ2-3, with 7 bases fitting TRBD2. J lost 4 bases, V lost 0 bases, and 5 bases had no gene match. The CDR3 is 15 residues long. Germline-derived CDR1 and CDR2 are SGDLS and YYNGEE.

This rearrangement joins TRBV19 to TRBJ2-5, with 8 bases matching TRBD2. V lost 6 bases and J lost 3; bases outside the gene matches: 9. Looked up from germline, CDR1 is LNHDA and CDR2 is SQIVND (reference sequence). CDR3 length: 15 amino acids. The CDR3 is CASRGVGAGEETQYF. The CDR3 nucleotides read TGTGCCAGTAGGGGGGTGGGAGCGGGAGAAGAGACCCAGTACTTC.

This clone was found a few times. V gene TRBV27 combines with J gene TRBJ2-7, with 11 bases identical to TRBD1. V gave up 6 bases and J gave up 6 bases; unmatched junction bases: 10. The CDR3 extends over 15 amino acids. Germline V gene data show CDR1 as MNHEY and CDR2 as SMNVEV (reference sequence). CDR3 in amino acids: CASRPNGQGAGEQYF. CDR3 DNA: TGTGCCAGCAGACCAAACGGACAGGGGGCGGGCGAGCAGTACTTC.

As regards this clone: One junction end disagrees with the germline gene, perhaps due to a read error. The chain couples TRBV7-9 to TRBJ2-7; 9 bases fit TRBD1. Germline V gene sequence: CDR1 SEHNR, CDR2 FQNEAQ (reference sequence). CDR3 length: 17 amino acids. The CDR3 region has the DNA TGTTCCAGCAGCTTAGGGGTAGGCACAGGGGGCGGATACGAGCAGTACTTC. This codes for CSSSLGVGTGGGYEQYF.

The CDR3 is CASSLVGLKTQYF. Written as DNA, the CDR3 is TGTGCCAGCAGCTTAGTAGGACTAAAGACCCAGTACTTC. The chain links TRBV7-2 to TRBJ2-5, with a weak D call TRBD2 (6 bases). Germline V gene sequence: CDR1 SGHTA, CDR2 FQGNSA. The V end lost 1 base, the J end lost 6 bases, and 9 bases lay between the germline ends. The CDR3 length is 13 residues.

V is TRBV28 and J is TRBJ2-3; perhaps TRBD2 as D (7 bases). V was trimmed by 2 bases and J by 2 bases, leaving 17 bases between them. This CDR3 region has 17 residues. CDR1 and CDR2 (germline): MDHEN, SYDVKM. The CDR3 reads CASSLTSVAGATDTQYF. Written as DNA, the CDR3 is TGTGCCAGCAGTTTAACGTCTGTGGCGGGGGCCACAGATACGCAGTATTTT.

The chain recombines TRBV29-1 with TRBJ1-2; maybe TRBD1 (5 bases). Germline V CDR1 and CDR2: SQVTM, ANQGSEA. Trimming left V 4 bases short and J 4 bases short, with 10 bases between. CDR3 length: 12 residues. The CDR3 DNA is TGCAGCGTTGGGGGCCAGTCCTATGGCTACACCTTC. This codes for CSVGGQSYGYTF.

This clone has just a few counts. This chain uses TRBV10-1 with TRBJ2-1, with 14 positions matching TRBD2. There are 15 residues in the CDR3. The V and J ends lost 6 bases and 7 bases, in that order; junction bases with no gene match: 5. CDR1 and CDR2 (germline): WNHNN, SYGVQD (reference sequence). The CDR3 is CASSPGTSGSNEQFF. CDR3 in DNA: TGCGCCAGCAGCCCGGGGACTAGCGGGAGTAATGAGCAGTTCTTC.

The chain combines TRBV27 with TRBJ2-7; possibly TRBD2 for D (6 bases). Between the trimmed V and J ends, which lost 5 bases and 0 bases, there was a span of 8 bases. The CDR3 has 13 residues. The germline V gene encodes CDR1 MNHEY and CDR2 SMNVEV (reference sequence). Written as DNA, the CDR3 is TGTGCCAGCAGTCGACTAGGCTCCTACGAGCAGTACTTC. Translated: CASSRLGSYEQYF.

The count of this clone is one. The chain joins TRBV27 to TRBJ2-7, with TRBD2 matching 7 bases. The CDR3 is made up of 14 amino acids. Germline V gene data show CDR1 as MNHEY and CDR2 as SMNVEV (reference sequence). V gave up 5 bases and J gave up 6 bases; unmatched junction bases: 10. CDR3 coding DNA: TGTGCCAGCAGTACCCCCGGACTAGATGGCGAGCAGTACTTC. It specifies CASSTPGLDGEQYF.

This clone was observed a few times. This chain joins TRBV4-1 and TRBJ1-2; 9 nucleotides line up with TRBD1. The CDR3 has 16 amino acids. V trimming: 3 bases; J trimming: 3 bases; junction bases outside the gene matches: 8. From germline, CDR1 is MGHRA and CDR2 YSYEKL. The CDR3 DNA reads TGCGCCAGCAGCCAGGAAGGACAGGGGAGGCACTATGGCTACACCTTC. Encoded protein: CASSQEGQGRHYGYTF.

The V call is TRBV7-9, the J call TRBJ2-5, with 12 bases identical to TRBD2. Germline V gene lookup returns CDR1 SEHNR and CDR2 FQNEAQ (reference sequence). The CDR3 extends over 15 amino acids. J gave up 5 bases and V 5 bases, and 6 bases lay outside the gene matches. Here the CDR3 reads CASSETSGGFETQYF. The DNA for the CDR3 is TGTGCCAGCAGCGAGACTAGCGGGGGCTTTGAGACCCAGTACTTC. Looking up the rest from reference TRBV7-9 and TRBJ2-5 gives the full variable domain: DTGVSQNPRHKITKRGQNVTFRCDPISEHNRLYWYRQTLGQGPEFLTYFQNEAQLEKSRLLSDRFSAERPKGSFSTLEIQRTEQGDSAMYLCASSETSGGFETQYFGPGTRLLVL.

This clone was seen more than once but under ten times. The chain carries TRBV30 and TRBJ2-2, with 7 bases identical to TRBD2. This CDR3 is built from 15 residues. V was clipped by 0 bases and J by 6 bases; unmatched bases: 7. From germline, CDR1 is GTSNPN and CDR2 SVGIG (reference sequence). The DNA for the CDR3 is TGTGCCTGGAGTGTACAGACTAGCCTATCCGGGGAGCTGTTTTTT. Translating it yields CAWSVQTSLSGELFF. Filled out from reference TRBV30 and TRBJ2-2, the complete variable domain reads SQTIHQWPATLVQPVGSPLSLECTVEGTSNPNLYWYRQAAGRGLQLLFYSVGIGQISSEVPQNLSASRPQDRQFILSSKKLLLSDSGFYLCAWSVQTSLSGELFFGEGSRLTVL.

This sequence joins TRBV19 and TRBJ2-7, with TRBD1 as a possible D gene (5 bases). The germline V and J ends were trimmed by 6 bases and 6 bases, with 21 bases remaining between them. CDR3 size: 15 residues. The germline CDR1 and CDR2 sequences are LNHDA and SQIVND (reference sequence). Here the CDR3 reads CASSQSTAWVGEQYF. In DNA form, the CDR3 reads TGTGCCAGTAGCCAATCGACAGCCTGGGTGGGCGAGCAGTACTTC.